This TCR beta chain was identified in a study of cytomegalovirus exposure and HLA in healthy donors. To note about this clone: Its antigen is undetermined.

Germline CDR1 is MDHEN and CDR2 is SYDVKM. The CDR3 totals 13 residues. Trimming shortened V by 6 bases and J by 10 bases, and 13 bases separated the two germline ends. Study-level results: Segments of the TCR beta V type were, in most cases, productive about 87% or about 30% of the time in an earlier analysis. A later analysis reportedly found fewer N-insertions in an Asian-associated ancestry cluster than the roughly 680-donor mean. A later analysis, which compared TCR beta chains of equal frequency, found the HLA-associated ones more clonally expanded.

PCR involved 60 Vbeta and 13 Jbeta primers. Profiled with immunoSEQ multiplex PCR; TCRdb holds only in-frame clones, not every one. Of 100,000 to 150,000 clones listed, over 70% were seen once; the top ten hold about 4%. The chain recombines TRBV28 with TRBJ1-6; possible D gene TRBD1, 5 bases. The sequenced material came from PBMCs. The TCR originated in a middle-aged woman in good health and CMV-seronegative. CDR3 sequence reads: CASSPGPGSPLHF. The CDR3 DNA reads as TGTGCCAGCAGCCCGGGCCCAGGGTCACCCCTCCACTTT. Filled out from reference TRBV28 and TRBJ1-6, the complete variable domain reads DVKVTQSSRYLVKRTGEKVFLECVQDMDHENMFWYRQDPGLGLRLIYFSYDVKMKEKGDIPEGYSVSREKKERFSLILESASTNQTSMYLCASSPGPGSPLHFGNGTRLTVT.